This T cell receptor (beta chain) was profiled in a study of neurological immune-mediated disorders (dated by TCRdb to between 2018 and 2021). At the level of the whole study: Among the roughly 34 multiple sclerosis patients, relapsing-remitting MS accounted for about 31 and secondary progressive MS accounted for 3. Peripheral blood TCR-beta repertoires from patients with HTLV-I-associated myelopathy (HAM/TSP), patients with multiple sclerosis, and healthy controls were compared in the study using UMI-based sequencing. The 95 to 120 TCR-beta libraries included longitudinal samples, technical triplicates and paired sorted CD4+ and CD8+ T-cell subsets alongside PBMC samples. The cohort comprised roughly 69 subjects: approximately 15 HAM/TSP patients, 35 or so multiple sclerosis patients and approximately 20 healthy controls. The study at large found these results: No identical CDR3 amino acid sequences were shared among expanded clones across subjects, suggesting private TCR-beta repertoires in all groups. The highest TCR clonal expansion was observed in HAM/TSP patients, whereas the lowest was observed in MS patients, even when compared with healthy controls. Phylogenetic analysis grouped repertoires from 18 of 34 MS patients into a cluster of related CDR3 sequences, suggesting a possible repertoire-level signature. No clinical or MRI features were associated with the MS cluster, and the authors said that larger cohorts are needed.

cDNA synthesis used template-switch 5'RACE with a primer carrying a 10-nucleotide random unique molecular identifier tagging each TCR transcript. Every sequencing run yielded over 170 million TCR-beta sequences covering 15-18 subjects. The RNeasy kit was used to extract total RNA. TCR-beta VDJ regions were amplified with primers for the TCR constant region and the 5'RACE anchor, using the KAPA Real-time Library Amplification kit. Sample indexes and Illumina adaptors were added in a first PCR, after which library yield was increased in a second PCR. The roughly 650 bp TCR product was size-selected on a 2% E-gel SizeSelection system after Ampure bead purification. Library quality was checked on a Bioanalyzer, concentration was measured with Qubit, and libraries were quantified with the Kapa Library Quantification kit before pooling. An Illumina HiSeq 2500 sequenced the libraries paired-end 2 x 150 bp. To increase sequence diversity, roughly 24-32% phiX was spiked into each library pool. The authors' analysis ran thus. Quality-filtered reads were processed with the UMI-based MiGEC pipeline, and over 85% of raw TCR sequences were removed by the MiGEC pipeline during error correction. IMGT germline references were used for aligning VDJ genes, and each clonotype was defined as a unique CDR3 amino acid sequence together with its V-J genes. Clonal expansion, Shannon diversity and CDR3 relatedness were evaluated with VDJtools (CalcPairwiseDistances, ClusterSamples), while phylogenetic trees were built in CLCbio workbench. Clones with at least 8 unique UMIs were defined as expanded, with this threshold being based on coefficient-of-variation modelling across technical triplicates. The public reads were run again by TCRdb, first through fastp at Q25 and then through MiXCR, and only productive beta chains were kept. Each CDR3 protein appears once, grouped with its most common genes and DNA. The authors' filters were not applied to this entry. This sample comprises 85,000 to 90,000 distinct CDR3 sequences, roughly 3.5% of them detected only once. The top ten clonotypes cover roughly 2.9% of the sample.

Including cysteine and phenylalanine, the CDR3 has 14 amino acids. CDR3 DNA is the only sequence kept; it has 42 bases, read in frame from the first base. The germline V gene encodes CDR1 DFQATT and CDR2 SNEGSKA (reference sequence). Trimming takes 6 bases from V and 3 bases from J, and the germline ends sit 17 bases apart. This clonotype was seen at least ten times. Its cognate antigen has yet to be identified. Per-base quality was not reported, and no clone a single base away is much larger than it. Libraries from unsorted PBMCs were made from 2 million PBMCs kept in RNAlater at -80 degrees C until RNA extraction. The multiple sclerosis patients were enrolled in a US clinical protocol that evaluated disease progression with magnetic resonance imaging. PBMCs were separated from peripheral blood using Ficoll-Hypaque density gradient centrifugation and then cryopreserved in liquid nitrogen.

The chain is assembled from TRBV20-1 and TRBJ1-2, and TRBD1 may be the D gene, going by 5 matching bases. Sequences were obtained from PBMCs. The sequence came from a woman aged 45-60 years with multiple sclerosis. The CDR3 corresponds to CSANQNQGYYGYTF. Read as DNA, the sequence is TGCAGTGCAAACCAGAATCAGGGTTACTATGGCTACACCTTC.